Each of the 30 T cell receptor beta chains below was sequenced from the same sample in a study of Tregs in tolerant kidney transplant recipients (dated by TCRdb to about 2019). The intended sense of this specimen's time point label: blood sample drawn before combined kidney and bone marrow transplant. Library preparation employed the immunoSEQ multiplex PCR assay. This immuneACCESS table, as held by TCRdb, lists in-frame sequences with V and J called but not all clones. Of the missing ones, under half trace to an unresolved V gene in checked studies; the others have no known cause. The record for this sample contains approximately 50,000 clones. About 0.82% of the sample rests with the top ten. The source material was CD4+ T cells from blood, sampled before the transplant. Receptors were obtained from a human donor who received a combined kidney and bone marrow transplant.

About this clone: The missing CDR3 end, 3 residues past where the read stops, is filled in from the germline J gene. This chain uses TRBV7-2 with TRBJ2-5; a possible D gene is TRBD2 (7 bases). This CDR3 has 15 residues. Germline assignment: CDR1 SGHTA and CDR2 FQGNSA. Trimming took 1 base from V and 4 from J, leaving 13 bases between them. The part of the CDR3 DNA that was read is TGTGCCAGCAGCTTAGGACGCGGGGGCACAGAGACC. Protein sequence: CASSLGRGGTET. The whole CDR3 is CASSLGRGGTETQYF.

A note on this clone: The read stops 3 residues short of the end of the CDR3; the missing end is completed from the germline J gene. This chain connects TRBV7-2 to TRBJ1-1; 8 nucleotides line up with TRBD1. CDR1 is SGHTA, CDR2 FQGNSA, per germline. With 5 bases clipped from V and 3 bases from J, the junction kept 5 bases outside the gene matches. This CDR3 region has 14 residues. The CDR3 region is CASSPRDRYTEAFF. CDR3 DNA, as far as it was read: TGTGCCAGCAGCCCACGGGACAGGTACACTGAA.

Details on this clone: The read halts 3 residues ahead of the CDR3 end, with the missing end drawn from the germline J gene. The rearrangement links TRBV5-1 to TRBJ1-1; possibly TRBD1 for D (6 bases). Germline V gene data show CDR1 as SGHRS and CDR2 as YFSETQ. V was clipped by 4 bases and J by 4 bases, with 14 bases between them. The length of the CDR3 is 14 residues. CDR3 DNA (partial): TGCGCCAGCAGCCGAGACGGAGGGGGCACTGAA. Protein sequence: CASSRDGGGTE. The whole CDR3 reads CASSRDGGGTEAFF.

Comment on this clone: The read ends 3 residues shy of where the CDR3 ends; the end is completed using the germline J gene. This chain links TRBV19 with TRBJ2-1; no definite D call. Trimming cost V 5 bases and J 8 bases, with 10 bases left between them. The CDR3 totals 12 residues. Germline loops: CDR1 LNHDA, CDR2 SQIVND (reference sequence). The CDR3 loop reads CASSLVAHEQFF. Incomplete CDR3 DNA: TGTGCCAGTAGTCTGGTAGCTCATGAG.

Comment on this clone: The read ends 3 residues shy of where the CDR3 ends; the end is completed using the germline J gene. The chain joins TRBV19 to TRBJ2-7; 8 nucleotides line up with TRBD1. The CDR3 is made up of 15 amino acids. With V trimmed by 3 bases and J by 1 base, 5 bases remained unmatched. Germline V gene lookup returns CDR1 LNHDA and CDR2 SQIVND (reference sequence). The CDR3 bases that were read are TGTGCCAGTAGTATCTCGACAGGGGAGTCCTACGAG. Its protein product is CASSISTGESYE. The CDR3 in its entirety is CASSISTGESYEQYF. The whole variable domain, filled in from reference TRBV19 and TRBJ2-7, reads DGGITQSPKYLFRKEGQNVTLSCEQNLNHDAMYWYRQDPGQGLRLIYYSQIVNDFQKGDIAEGYSVSREKKESFPLTVTSAQKNPTAFYLCASSISTGESYEQYFGPGTRLTVT.

Note on this clone: With the read ending 3 residues before the CDR3 end, the germline J gene is used to fill in that end. The chain carries TRBV6-2 or TRBV6-3 and TRBJ1-4, with TRBD1 identical over 7 bases. CDR1 MNHEY and CDR2 SVGEGT come from the germline V gene. The trim removed 5 bases at V and 8 bases at J, leaving 11 bases unmatched. This CDR3 has 15 amino acids. The CDR3 loop reads CASSILQGKDEKLFF. Incomplete CDR3 DNA: TGTGCCAGCAGTATCCTACAGGGGAAAGACGAAAAA.

With respect to this clone: The read terminates 3 residues ahead of where the CDR3 ends, so the germline J gene completes it. V and J are TRBV20-1 and TRBJ2-5; possible D gene TRBD1, 6 bases. The CDR3 is made up of 12 amino acids. Per germline, CDR1 DFQATT and CDR2 SNEGSKA (reference sequence). V was cut by 4 bases and J by 2 bases, with 8 bases left in between. CDR3 bases read: TGCAGTGCTACCAGGGGACAAGAGACC. This gives the protein CSATRGQET. The full CDR3 is CSATRGQETQYF.

Comments on this clone: The CDR3 end falls 3 residues outside the read, so it is completed with the germline J gene. The chain uses TRBV19 and TRBJ1-2; TRBD1 is a possible D gene (6 bases). V lost 3 bases, J lost 4 bases, and 15 bases lay in between. This CDR3 has 15 residues. Germline CDR1 and CDR2: LNHDA and SQIVND (reference sequence). The covered CDR3 bases are TGTGCCAGTAGTATTCTGGGGGCTTCGGGCTATGGC. This encodes CASSILGASGYG. The whole CDR3 reads CASSILGASGYGYTF.

Turning to this clone: With the read ending 3 residues before the CDR3 end, the germline J gene is used to fill in that end. This chain links TRBV20-1 with TRBJ1-3, with a weak D call TRBD1 (5 bases). The length of the CDR3 is 14 residues. The V gene's germline CDR1 is DFQATT and CDR2 SNEGSKA (reference sequence). V was cut by 2 bases and J by 7 bases, with 15 bases left in between. The CDR3: CSARSSGKGNTIYF. The CDR3 bases that were read are TGCAGTGCTAGATCGTCAGGGAAGGGGAACACC.

Regarding this clone: Read sequence stops 3 residues before the CDR3 end, and the germline J gene provides the missing end. The gene calls are TRBV7-2 and TRBJ2-7; TRBD2 aligns across 8 bases. From germline, CDR1 is SGHTA and CDR2 FQGNSA. With V trimmed by 5 bases and J by 4 bases, 10 bases remained unmatched. The CDR3 length is 15 residues. This chain's CDR3 is CASSLRGGKGYEQYF. The sequenced part of the CDR3 DNA is TGTGCCAGCAGCCTCCGGGGGGGGAAGGGATACGAG.

CDR3 bases read: TGCGCCAGCAGCTTACTAGCGGGAGGGGCAGATACG. Encoded protein: CASSLLAGGADT. The whole CDR3 region reads CASSLLAGGADTQYF. The chain couples TRBV5-1 to TRBJ2-3, with 13 bases matching TRBD2. The read is 3 residues too short to cover the CDR3 end, so that end is filled in from the germline J gene. The germline CDR1 and CDR2 sequences are SGHRS and YFSETQ. This CDR3 has 15 amino acids. V gave up 2 bases and J gave up 4 bases; unmatched junction bases: 1.

Concerning this clone: With the read ending 3 residues before the CDR3 end, the germline J gene is used to fill in that end. The V call is TRBV7-9, the J call TRBJ1-5, with D possibly matching TRBD1 (5 bases). The germline CDR1 and CDR2 sequences are SEHNR and FQNEAQ (reference sequence). Trimming stripped 7 bases from V and 0 bases from J, with 10 bases between. This CDR3 region has 14 residues. CDR3 DNA (partial): TGTGCCAGCACGGACACCTATAGCAATCAGCCC. It specifies CASTDTYSNQP. The full CDR3 is CASTDTYSNQPQHF.

About this clone itself: The read stops 3 residues short of the end of the CDR3; the missing end is completed from the germline J gene. V gene TRBV18 combines with J gene TRBJ2-7; a weak D match, TRBD2 (5 bases). Germline V CDR1 and CDR2: KGHSH, LQKENI. This CDR3 is built from 14 residues. V was cut by 3 bases and J by 3 bases, with 12 bases left in between. Incomplete CDR3 DNA: TGTGCCAGCTCACCTTTCGGACTGAACTACGAG. As protein: CASSPFGLNYE. In full, the CDR3 is CASSPFGLNYEQYF.

The CDR3 loop is CASSEGRVLGNTIYF. The CDR3 DNA, read in part, is TGTGCCAGCAGTGAAGGAAGGGTTCTAGGAAACACC. This chain uses TRBV2 with TRBJ1-3; D is undetermined. The sequence runs out 3 residues before the end of the CDR3; the remainder is reconstructed from the germline J gene. With 1 base removed from V and 4 bases from J, the gap between germline ends came to 11 bases. The CDR3 is 15 residues long. CDR1 and CDR2 (germline): SNHLY, FYNNEI.

Comment on this clone: Sequencing ends 3 residues short of the CDR3 end; the germline J gene provides the rest. V is TRBV6-2 or TRBV6-3 and J is TRBJ2-1, with 7 positions matching TRBD2. CDR1 is MNHEY and CDR2 is SVGEGT in the germline V gene. The CDR3 has 16 amino acids. V dropped 5 bases and J dropped 2; count of bases not matched to a gene: 9. CDR3 DNA, as far as it was read: TGTGCCAGCAGTACGCCAGCGGGGCCGACCTACAATGAG. Translated: CASSTPAGPTYNE. The entire CDR3 reads CASSTPAGPTYNEQFF.

Of note for this clone: Germline and junction disagree at one end, which may indicate a read error. Read coverage stops 3 residues before the CDR3 terminus; the germline J gene supplies the remainder. V gene TRBV18 combines with J gene TRBJ2-6, with D possibly TRBD1 on 5 matching bases. Germline V CDR1 and CDR2: KGHSH, LQKENI. This CDR3 comprises 16 residues. Incomplete CDR3 DNA: TGTGCCAGCTCCCCACCGACAGTCTCTGGGGCCAACGTC. It encodes CASSPPTVSGANV. The complete CDR3 sequence is CASSPPTVSGANVLTF. Based on the CDR3 plus reference TRBV18 and TRBJ2-6, the full variable domain is NAGVMQNPRHLVRRRGQEARLRCSPMKGHSHVYWYRQLPEEGLKFMVYLQKENIIDESGMPKERFSAEFPKEGPSILRIQQVVRGDSAAYFCASSPPTVSGANVLTFGAGSRLTVL.

About this clone: Read data end 3 residues before the CDR3 end; the end is taken from the germline J gene. The chain is built from TRBV7-6 and TRBJ2-5; tentatively, D is TRBD2 (6 bases). Germline V gene data show CDR1 as SGHVS and CDR2 as FNYEAQ. V lost 9 bases and J 2 bases, leaving 10 bases between the germline ends. This CDR3 is built from 12 residues. CDR3 protein: CASGTPQETQYF. The sequenced CDR3 bases are TGTGCCAGTGGGACTCCTCAAGAGACC.

A remark on this clone: Read sequence stops 3 residues before the CDR3 end, and the germline J gene provides the missing end. This chain connects TRBV18 to TRBJ2-7; tentatively, D is TRBD1 (6 bases). The germline V and J ends were trimmed by 4 bases and 2 bases, with 15 bases remaining between them. Germline V gives CDR1 KGHSH, CDR2 LQKENI. The CDR3 spans 15 residues. The sequenced CDR3 bases are TGTGCCAGCTCACAATACAGGGTCGGAGCCTACGAG. Protein product: CASSQYRVGAYE. The full-length CDR3 reads as CASSQYRVGAYEQYF.

About this clone itself: The CDR3 extends 3 residues past the end of the read, so its final part is completed from the germline J gene. The V call is TRBV7-2, the J call TRBJ1-3, with 8 bases aligning to TRBD1. The CDR3 runs to 13 residues. Per germline, CDR1 SGHTA and CDR2 FQGNSA. Partial CDR3 DNA: TGTGCCAGCAGCTCAGACAGGGGAGAGGCC. Translation: CASSSDRGEA. In full, the CDR3 is CASSSDRGEAIYF.

For this clone: The observed sequence ends 3 residues before the CDR3 terminus, with the missing tail filled in from the germline J gene. This rearrangement joins TRBV7-8 to TRBJ2-1; 7 bases fit TRBD1. Per germline, CDR1 SGHVS and CDR2 FQNEAQ. This CDR3 region has 17 residues. The V gene end was trimmed by 1 base and the J gene end by 8 bases; junction bases not matched to a gene: 14. CDR3 loop: CASSLEWDSRVLYEQFF. Partial CDR3 DNA: TGTGCCAGCAGCTTAGAATGGGACAGTCGGGTCCTCTATGAG.

Concerning this clone itself: The read ends 3 residues early relative to the CDR3; the germline J gene fills the gap. J is TRBJ1-2 and V is TRBV29-1; 7 nucleotides line up with TRBD1. In germline, CDR1 is SQVTM, CDR2 ANQGSEA. CDR3 size: 13 residues. Partial CDR3 DNA: TGCAGCGTCCGGACGGCAGGGGGTGGCGGC. It yields the protein CSVRTAGGGG. The whole CDR3 sequence is CSVRTAGGGGYTF.

Concerning this clone: Coverage ceases 3 residues before the CDR3 finishes, and the germline J gene fills in the end. The V gene is TRBV18, the J gene TRBJ2-5; 7 bases line up with TRBD2. The CDR3 extends over 14 amino acids. CDR1 is KGHSH, CDR2 LQKENI, per germline. V trimming: 5 bases; J trimming: 2 bases; junction bases outside the gene matches: 5. The CDR3 sequence: CASSSTSTQETQYF. Incomplete CDR3 DNA: TGTGCCAGCTCATCGACTAGCACTCAAGAGACC.

On this clone itself: The read comes to an end 3 residues before the CDR3 does, leaving the germline J gene to fill in the end. The V gene is TRBV7-2, the J gene TRBJ2-1, with 7 bases matching TRBD2. This CDR3 region has 15 residues. The germline V gene encodes CDR1 SGHTA and CDR2 FQGNSA. The V segment lost 5 bases and the J segment 9 bases; nucleotides outside the gene matches: 13. Partial CDR3 DNA: TGTGCCAGCAGCCCCGACCGAGCGGGGTGGGGTGAG. As protein: CASSPDRAGWGE. The whole CDR3 protein reads CASSPDRAGWGEQFF.

About this clone: The sequence runs out 3 residues before the end of the CDR3; the remainder is reconstructed from the germline J gene. The V call is TRBV10-3, the J call TRBJ2-3; 7 positions agree with TRBD1. The CDR3 runs to 13 residues. V lost 8 bases, J lost 3 bases, and 5 bases stayed unmatched. Germline V gene sequence: CDR1 ENHRY, CDR2 SYGVKD. The CDR3 sequence: CAIGRQGTDTQYF. The CDR3 bases that were read are TGTGCCATCGGGCGACAGGGAACAGATACG.

To note about this clone: Read coverage stops 3 residues before the CDR3 terminus; the germline J gene supplies the remainder. V and J are TRBV19 and TRBJ2-2; perhaps TRBD2 as D (6 bases). This CDR3 contains 14 residues. The germline V gene has CDR1 LNHDA and CDR2 SQIVND (reference sequence). V was pared by 4 bases and J by 2 bases, with 8 bases between. The CDR3 bases that were read are TGTGCCAGTAGTAAGGAGGGTAACACCGGGGAG. Its protein is CASSKEGNTGE. The full CDR3 is CASSKEGNTGELFF.

Comments on this clone: The CDR3 extends 3 residues past the end of the read, so its final part is completed from the germline J gene. The rearrangement uses TRBV7-2 and TRBJ1-1; D unresolved. Trimming pared 5 bases from V and 3 bases from J, leaving 10 bases between. Germline V gives CDR1 SGHTA, CDR2 FQGNSA. This CDR3 region has 13 residues. CDR3 sequence: CASSPFRDTEAFF. The sequenced CDR3 bases are TGTGCCAGCAGCCCCTTTAGGGACACTGAA.

Turning to this clone: The CDR3 end is not reached by the read, which stops 3 residues before it; the germline J gene fills it in. The rearrangement uses TRBV30 and TRBJ2-3; TRBD2 matches at 8 bases. The CDR3 is 16 amino acids. Germline loops: CDR1 GTSNPN, CDR2 SVGIG (reference sequence). Germline trimming cut 4 bases from V and 0 bases from J; bases unmatched to any gene: 9. The sequenced CDR3 bases are TGTGCCTGGATGGTAACGGGGGGGATCAGCACAGATACG. Amino acid sequence: CAWMVTGGISTDT. In full, the CDR3 reads CAWMVTGGISTDTQYF. The full variable domain, completed using reference TRBV30 and TRBJ2-3, is SQTIHQWPATLVQPVGSPLSLECTVEGTSNPNLYWYRQAAGRGLQLLFYSVGIGQISSEVPQNLSASRPQDRQFILSSKKLLLSDSGFYLCAWMVTGGISTDTQYFGPGTRLTVL.

A remark on this clone: From the germline J gene comes the end of the CDR3, since the read stops 3 residues before it. This sequence joins TRBV6-2 or TRBV6-3 and TRBJ2-7; possibly TRBD2 for D (6 bases). CDR3 length: 16 residues. Germline V CDR1 and CDR2: MNHEY, SVGEGT. V was cut by 6 bases and J by 6 bases, with 24 bases left in between. CDR3 DNA, as far as it was read: TGTGCCAGCAGCGCATTGCGGGGAGAATTCGCTAGCGAG. Amino acids: CASSALRGEFASE. The whole CDR3 region reads CASSALRGEFASEQYF.

Points on this clone: The sequence runs out 3 residues before the end of the CDR3; the remainder is reconstructed from the germline J gene. V is TRBV19 and J is TRBJ1-3; maybe TRBD1 (6 bases). The CDR3 is made up of 14 amino acids. The germline CDR1 and CDR2 sequences are LNHDA and SQIVND (reference sequence). Trimming removed 1 base at V and 2 bases at J, with 6 bases between. The sequenced CDR3 bases are TGTGCCAGTAGTATAGGGACAGCTGGAAACACC. It encodes CASSIGTAGNT. The CDR3 in full is CASSIGTAGNTIYF.

A word on this clone: The sequence runs out 3 residues before the end of the CDR3; the remainder is reconstructed from the germline J gene. The gene calls are TRBV7-9 and TRBJ1-1; 8 bases match TRBD1. The CDR3 consists of 13 residues. Germline values: CDR1 SEHNR, CDR2 FQNEAQ (reference sequence). J was trimmed by 1 base and V by 5 bases; bases with no gene match: 0. Partial CDR3 DNA: TGTGCCAGCAGCGACAGGGGGAACACTGAA. Its translation: CASSDRGNTE. The entire CDR3 protein is CASSDRGNTEAFF.